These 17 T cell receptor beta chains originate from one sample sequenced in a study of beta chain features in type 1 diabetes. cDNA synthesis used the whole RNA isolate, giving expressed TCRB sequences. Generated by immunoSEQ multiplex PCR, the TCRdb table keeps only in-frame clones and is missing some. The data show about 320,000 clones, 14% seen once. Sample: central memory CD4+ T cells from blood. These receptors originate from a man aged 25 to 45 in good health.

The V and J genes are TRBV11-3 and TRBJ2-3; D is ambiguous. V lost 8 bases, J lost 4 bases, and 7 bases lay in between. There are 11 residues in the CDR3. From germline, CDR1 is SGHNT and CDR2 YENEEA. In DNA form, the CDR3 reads TGTGCCAGCCGAGTCGCAGATACGCAGTATTTT. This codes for CASRVADTQYF. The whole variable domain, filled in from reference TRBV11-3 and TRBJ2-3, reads EAGVVQSPRYKIIEKKQPVAFWCNPISGHNTLYWYLQNLGQGPELLIRYENEEAVDDSQLPKDRFSAERLKGVDSTLKIQPAELGDSAVYLCASRVADTQYFGPGTRLTVL.

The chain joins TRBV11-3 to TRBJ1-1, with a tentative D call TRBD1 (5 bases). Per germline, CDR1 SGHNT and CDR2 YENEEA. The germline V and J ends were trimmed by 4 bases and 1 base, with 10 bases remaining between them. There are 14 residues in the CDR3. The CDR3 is CASSSTGENTEAFF. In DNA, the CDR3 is TGTGCCAGCAGCTCGACGGGGGAGAACACTGAAGCTTTCTTT.

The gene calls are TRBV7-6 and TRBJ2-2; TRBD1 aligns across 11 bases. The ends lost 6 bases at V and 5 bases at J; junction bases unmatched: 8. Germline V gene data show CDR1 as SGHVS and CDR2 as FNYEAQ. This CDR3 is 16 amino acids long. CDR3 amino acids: CASSQMGTGGTGELFF. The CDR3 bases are TGTGCCAGCAGTCAAATGGGGACAGGGGGAACCGGGGAGCTGTTTTTT.

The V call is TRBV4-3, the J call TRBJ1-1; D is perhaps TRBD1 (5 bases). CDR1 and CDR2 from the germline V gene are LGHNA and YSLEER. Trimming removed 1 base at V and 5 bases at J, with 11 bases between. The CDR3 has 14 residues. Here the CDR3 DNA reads TGCGCCAGCAGCCAAGTGGGACCCATGACTGAAGCTTTCTTT. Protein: CASSQVGPMTEAFF.

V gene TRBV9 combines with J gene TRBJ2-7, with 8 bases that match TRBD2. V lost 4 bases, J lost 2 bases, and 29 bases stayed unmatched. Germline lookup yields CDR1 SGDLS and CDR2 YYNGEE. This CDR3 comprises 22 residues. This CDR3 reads CASSQDDRRIGTSSPGTYEQYV. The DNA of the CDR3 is TGTGCCAGCAGCCAAGACGATAGGAGGATTGGGACTAGTTCTCCCGGGACCTACGAGCAGTACGTC.

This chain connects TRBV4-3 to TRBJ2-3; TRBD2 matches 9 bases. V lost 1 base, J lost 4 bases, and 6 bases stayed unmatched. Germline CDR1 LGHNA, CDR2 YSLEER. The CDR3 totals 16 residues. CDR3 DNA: TGCGCCAGCAGCCAAGGTAGCGGGGGTATCCCAGATACGCAGTATTTT. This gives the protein CASSQGSGGIPDTQYF.

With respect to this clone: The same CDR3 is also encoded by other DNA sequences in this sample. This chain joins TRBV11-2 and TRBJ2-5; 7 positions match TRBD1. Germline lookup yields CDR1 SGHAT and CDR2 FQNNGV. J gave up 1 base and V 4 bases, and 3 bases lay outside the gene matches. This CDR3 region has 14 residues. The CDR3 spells CASSSRTGQETQYF. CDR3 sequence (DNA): TGTGCCAGCAGCTCTAGGACAGGCCAAGAGACCCAGTACTTC.

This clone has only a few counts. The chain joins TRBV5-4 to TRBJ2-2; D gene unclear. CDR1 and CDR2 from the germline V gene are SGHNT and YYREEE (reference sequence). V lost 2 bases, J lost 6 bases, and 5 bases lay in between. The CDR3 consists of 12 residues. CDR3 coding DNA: TGTGCCAGCAGCTTTAGGGCCGGGGAGCTGTTTTTT. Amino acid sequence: CASSFRAGELFF.

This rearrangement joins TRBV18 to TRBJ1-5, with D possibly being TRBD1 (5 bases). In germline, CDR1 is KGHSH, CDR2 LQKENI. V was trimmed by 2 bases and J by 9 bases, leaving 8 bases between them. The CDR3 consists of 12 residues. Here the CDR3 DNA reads TGTGCCAGCTCACCAGGGGGTCGGCCCCAGCATTTT. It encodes CASSPGGRPQHF.

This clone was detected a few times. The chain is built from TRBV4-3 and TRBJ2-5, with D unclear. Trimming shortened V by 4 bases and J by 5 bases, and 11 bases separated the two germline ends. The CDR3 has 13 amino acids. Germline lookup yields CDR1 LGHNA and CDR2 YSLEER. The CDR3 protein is CASSPALKETQYF. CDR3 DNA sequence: TGCGCCAGCAGCCCGGCCTTGAAGGAGACCCAGTACTTC.

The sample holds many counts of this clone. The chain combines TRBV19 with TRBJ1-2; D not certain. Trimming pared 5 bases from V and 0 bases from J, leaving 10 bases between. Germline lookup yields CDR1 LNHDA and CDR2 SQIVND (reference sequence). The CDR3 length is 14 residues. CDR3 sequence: CASSFWASNYGYTF. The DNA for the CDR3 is TGTGCCAGTAGTTTTTGGGCCTCTAACTATGGCTACACCTTC.

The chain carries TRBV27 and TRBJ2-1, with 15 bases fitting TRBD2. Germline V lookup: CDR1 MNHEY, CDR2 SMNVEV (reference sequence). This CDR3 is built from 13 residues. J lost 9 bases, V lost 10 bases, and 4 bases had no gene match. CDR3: CATGTSGRIEQFF. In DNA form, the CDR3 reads TGTGCCACCGGGACTAGCGGGAGGATTGAGCAGTTCTTC.

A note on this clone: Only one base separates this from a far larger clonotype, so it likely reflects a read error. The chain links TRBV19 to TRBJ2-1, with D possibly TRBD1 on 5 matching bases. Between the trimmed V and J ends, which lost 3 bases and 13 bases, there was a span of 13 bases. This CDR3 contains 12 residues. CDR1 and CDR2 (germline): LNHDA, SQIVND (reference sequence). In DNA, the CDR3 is TGTGCCAGTAGTATCAATATGGACATTCAGTTCTTC. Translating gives CASSINMDIQFF.

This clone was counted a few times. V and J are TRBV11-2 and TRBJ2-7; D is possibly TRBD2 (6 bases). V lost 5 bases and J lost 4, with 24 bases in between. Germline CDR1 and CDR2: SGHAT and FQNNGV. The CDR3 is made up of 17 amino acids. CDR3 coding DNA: TGTGCCAGCAGCACAACTCGGGACTCGCGGGCAGTATACGAGCAGTACTTC. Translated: CASSTTRDSRAVYEQYF.

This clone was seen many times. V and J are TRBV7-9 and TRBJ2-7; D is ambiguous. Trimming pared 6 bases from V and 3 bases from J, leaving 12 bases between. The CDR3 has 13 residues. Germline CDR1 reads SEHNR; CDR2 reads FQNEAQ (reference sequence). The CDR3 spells CASRSDRFYEQYF. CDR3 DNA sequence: TGTGCCAGCAGATCCGACCGCTTCTACGAGCAGTACTTC.

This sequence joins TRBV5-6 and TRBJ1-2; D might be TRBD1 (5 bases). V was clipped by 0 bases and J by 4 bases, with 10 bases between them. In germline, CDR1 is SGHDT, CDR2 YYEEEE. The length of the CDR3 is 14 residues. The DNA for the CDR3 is TGTGCCAGCAGCTTGGAACGGGACGGCTATGGCTACACCTTC. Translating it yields CASSLERDGYGYTF.

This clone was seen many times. The chain's CDR3 is CASSQRTSETQYF. The CDR3 DNA reads as TGTGCCAGCAGCCAAAGAACGAGTGAGACCCAGTACTTC. The chain is built from TRBV7-8 and TRBJ2-5; D call uncertain. V was clipped by 5 bases and J by 5 bases, with 12 bases between them. The CDR3 is made up of 13 amino acids. Germline values: CDR1 SGHVS, CDR2 FQNEAQ.